A selection of T cell receptor beta chains follows, all from one sample in a study of T cell responses to AZD1222 COVID-19 vaccine. Generated by immunoSEQ multiplex PCR, the TCRdb table keeps only in-frame clones and is missing some. The table includes some 120,000 clones, 90% to 95% detected once. The material sequenced was peripheral blood, taken on day 0 of AZD1222 vaccination. Receptors originate from an adult in good health. Both conserved end residues are part of each CDR3. D genes are given only for firm matches. Expanded clones are given a class, and other clones once, few, many or no size at all.

>TRBJ2-1|NA|TRBD2|TRBV27
TGTGCCAGCAGTTTATTTGGGACTAGCGGGTCTAATGAGCAGTTCTTC
CASSLFGTSGSNEQFF
>TRBJ2-3|NA|TRBD2|TRBV7-3
TGTGCCAGCAGCTTAAGTCCTAGCGGGGCTAGCACAGATACGCAGTATTTT
CASSLSPSGASTDTQYF
>TRBJ1-2|NA|NA|TRBV6-5
TGTGCCACCCACCGTGATGATGGCTACACCTTC
CATHRDDGYTF
>TRBJ1-1|NA|NA|TRBV29-1
TGCAGCGCAACGGACCTGGCGACTGAAGCTTTCTTT
CSATDLATEAFF
>TRBJ1-4|once|NA|TRBV6-5
TGTGCCAGCAGTTACTCCAATAATGAAAAACTGTTTTTT
CASSYSNNEKLFF
>TRBJ2-1|once|NA|TRBV27
TGTGCCAGCAGTTTATCCGTTAGTACCTCCTACAATGAGCAGTTCTTC
CASSLSVSTSYNEQFF
>TRBJ2-3|NA|TRBD2|TRBV5-4
TGTGCCAGCAGCTTAGTAATAGCGGGCTCAGATACGCAGTATTTT
CASSLVIAGSDTQYF
>TRBJ1-1|NA|TRBD1|TRBV7-9
TGTGCCAGCATCGATCTACAGGGGGTAGACACTGAAGCTTTCTTT
CASIDLQGVDTEAFF
>TRBJ1-2|once|NA|TRBV28
TGTGCCAGCAGTTTCTTCGGGGGCAATTATGGCTACACCTTC
CASSFFGGNYGYTF
>TRBJ1-4|NA|NA|TRBV2
TGTGCCAGTATGGGGGGCAGGGAAAAACTGTTTTTT
CASMGGREKLFF
>TRBJ1-4|NA|NA|TRBV6-6
TGTGCCAGCAGTCCGACCCGGATGGTTATAAGGGATGAAAAACTGTTTTTT
CASSPTRMVIRDEKLFF
>TRBJ2-7|NA|NA|TRBV6-1
TGTGCCAGCAGTGAAGGGGGTAGGTCGTCCGAGCAGTACTTC
CASSEGGRSSEQYF
>TRBJ1-1|NA|NA|TRBV7-8
TGTGCCAGCAGCTTAAGCAGTTTGGGCACTGAAGCTTTCTTT
CASSLSSLGTEAFF
>TRBJ2-1|NA|TRBD2|TRBV24-1
TGTGCCACCAGTGATTCCGGGACTAGTCAAATCTCGAAGAGGTCCTACAATGAGCAGTTCTTC
CATSDSGTSQISKRSYNEQFF
>TRBJ1-1|NA|TRBD1|TRBV19
TGTGCCAGTACCCCTTTAGGGGGCGCGGTGAACACTGAAGCTTTCTTT
CASTPLGGAVNTEAFF
>TRBJ2-7|NA|NA|TRBV5-1
TGCGCCAGCAGTTCAGGGGAGACCTACGAGCAGTACTTC
CASSSGETYEQYF
>TRBJ1-2|once|TRBD1|TRBV7-9
TGTGCCAGCAGCCCCGGACAGGGTAGAGATGGCTACACCTTC
CASSPGQGRDGYTF
>TRBJ2-3|NA|NA|TRBV18
TGTGCCAGCTCACCGTCTAACACAGATACGCAGTATTTT
CASSPSNTDTQYF
>TRBJ2-2|once|TRBD1|TRBV23-1
TGCGCCAGCAGACGAACAGGGGTCGGTACGCCGAACACCGGGGAGCTGTTTTTT
CASRRTGVGTPNTGELFF
>TRBJ2-2|NA|TRBD2|TRBV4-1
TGCGCCAGCAGCCAGTCCCTAGGGAGCGGGATCGGCGCCGGGGAGCTGTTTTTT
CASSQSLGSGIGAGELFF
>TRBJ1-2|NA|NA|TRBV25-1
TGTGCCAGCAGTGACCCCCCGGGGGGCTACACCTTC
CASSDPPGGYTF
>TRBJ2-7|NA|NA|TRBV11-2
TGTGCCAGCAGCCCGGGCTTTTGGGAGCAGTACTTC
CASSPGFWEQYF
>TRBJ2-2|NA|NA|TRBV5-6
TGTGCCAGCGTAGGGGGTGACGGGGAGCTGTTTTTT
CASVGGDGELFF
>TRBJ1-1|NA|TRBD1|TRBV2
TGTGCCAGCAGTGAAGCGCCACAGGGGGGAACTGAAGCTTTCTTT
CASSEAPQGGTEAFF
>TRBJ1-2|once|NA|TRBV5-1
TGCGCCAGCAGCTTCTTCGAACTTCCCTATGGCTACACCTTC
CASSFFELPYGYTF
>TRBJ1-1|NA|TRBD1|TRBV25-1
TGTGCCAGCAGTCAACAGGGGACCACTGAAGCTTTCTTT
CASSQQGTTEAFF
>TRBJ1-2|NA|NA|TRBV21-1
TGTGCCAGCAGCAAAAAGGCCCGACCGGGCTATGGCTACACCTTC
CASSKKARPGYGYTF
>TRBJ2-1|NA|TRBD2|TRBV3-1/TRBV3-2
TGTGCCAGCAGACGCATTAGCGGGAGTCCCAATGAGCAGTTCTTC
CASRRISGSPNEQFF
>TRBJ1-3|NA|NA|TRBV15
TGTGCCACCAGCAGAGGGGGGGTTGGAAACACCATATATTTT
CATSRGGVGNTIYF
>TRBJ1-3|NA|NA|TRBV6-5
TGTGCCAGCAGTTCCGGGTTCTCTGGAAACACCATATATTTT
CASSSGFSGNTIYF
>TRBJ2-7|NA|NA|TRBV7-9
TGTGCCAGCAGCTTTTCGGGTTTCGAGCAGTACTTC
CASSFSGFEQYF
>TRBJ2-2|NA|TRBD1|TRBV5-1
TGCGCCAGCAGCTTACCGGGACAGGGGGTCACCGGGGAGCTGTTTTTT
CASSLPGQGVTGELFF
>TRBJ1-6|few|TRBD1|TRBV28
TGTGCCAGCAGTCCTGCTACCGGGACAGGGGGTTCACCCCTCCACTTT
CASSPATGTGGSPLHF
>TRBJ1-2|NA|NA|TRBV27
TGTGCCAGCAGTTTACAAGGGGGTGCTAACTATGGCTACACCTTC
CASSLQGGANYGYTF
>TRBJ1-5|NA|NA|TRBV6-5
TGTGCCAGCAGCCGCGGGGGAGAAGATCAGCCCCAGCATTTT
CASSRGGEDQPQHF
>TRBJ1-1|NA|NA|TRBV6-6
TGTGCCAGCAGTTACTCATTCAGGACTGAAGCTTTCTTT
CASSYSFRTEAFF
>TRBJ2-1|NA|TRBD2|TRBV9
TGTGCCAGCAGCGTAGCTGGGGGACTAGCGGGAGCAGGGAATGAGCAGTTCTTC
CASSVAGGLAGAGNEQFF
>TRBJ2-5|NA|TRBD2|TRBV5-1
TGCGCCAGCAGCTTGGGGGTAGCGGGAGGTGAGACCCAGTACTTC
CASSLGVAGGETQYF
>TRBJ1-5|NA|NA|TRBV28
TGTGCCAGCAGTTTCGGGGCGAGTCCGAGGCCCCAGCATTTT
CASSFGASPRPQHF
>TRBJ2-7|NA|TRBD2|TRBV29-1
TGCAGCGTCGCTACTAGCGGGCGAAGGTATGAGCAGTACTTC
CSVATSGRRYEQYF
>TRBJ1-2|NA|NA|TRBV6-5
TGTGCCAGCAGGTCCAGTTATGGCTACACCTTC
CASRSSYGYTF
>TRBJ2-1|NA|NA|TRBV11-1
TGTGCCAGCAGCTTCCCTATAGCGTGGAATGAGCAGTTCTTC
CASSFPIAWNEQFF
>TRBJ2-7|NA|NA|TRBV19
TGTGCCAGTAGTGGGACACTCGGCTACGAGCAGTACTTC
CASSGTLGYEQYF
>TRBJ2-3|NA|TRBD1|TRBV5-5
TGTGCCAGCAGCTTTTTCGGGACAGAAGTTAGCACAGATACGCAGTATTTT
CASSFFGTEVSTDTQYF
>TRBJ1-1|once|NA|TRBV9
TGTGCCAGCAGCTATAGTGGAGCTACGAACACTGAAGCTTTCTTT
CASSYSGATNTEAFF
>TRBJ2-2|NA|NA|TRBV5-8
TGTGCCAGCAGCGAGGGGCGGTACACCGGGGAGCTGTTTTTT
CASSEGRYTGELFF
>TRBJ1-5|NA|NA|TRBV2
TGTGCCAGCAGTGAAGGGGCCCGGTATAGCAATCAGCCCCAGCATTTT
CASSEGARYSNQPQHF
>TRBJ2-1|NA|NA|TRBV3-1/TRBV3-2
TGTGCCAGCAGCCATAACCTACCGGGCACCAGGGGCAATGAGCAGTTCTTC
CASSHNLPGTRGNEQFF
>TRBJ2-2|NA|NA|TRBV11-2
TGTGCCAGCAGCAAACTCTACCTAAACACCGGGGAGCTGTTTTTT
CASSKLYLNTGELFF
>TRBJ1-1|NA|TRBD1|TRBV27
TGTGCCAGCAGTGAATACAGGGGAAAAGGAGCTTTCTTT
CASSEYRGKGAFF
>TRBJ2-3|NA|NA|TRBV7-9
TGTGCCAGCAGCCCTAATACAGATACGCAGTATTTT
CASSPNTDTQYF
>TRBJ2-7|once|NA|TRBV12-3/TRBV12-4
TGTGCCAGCAGTTTTCAGGACCCTTACGAGCAGTACTTC
CASSFQDPYEQYF
>TRBJ1-1|NA|TRBD1|TRBV28
TGTGCCAGCAGCACTCAGGGGGCTTCTGAAGCTTTCTTT
CASSTQGASEAFF